These 13 T cell receptor beta chains were all obtained from the same sample, sequenced in a study of a mutant IDH1 vaccine in newly diagnosed glioma. The method was immunoSEQ multiplex PCR; TCRdb's version includes in-frame clones alone and lacks a portion of them. The data hold about 52,000 clones, with roughly nine tenths observed a single time. Antigens for these TCRs are unknown. Documented time point: week 11, during vaccination. Doses consisted of 300 ug of mutant IDH1 20-mer peptide each, paired with topical imiquimod. The sample here was PBMCs, taken from a glioma patient whose treatment included an IDH1 peptide vaccine. The receptors were sampled from a man aged 45-60 years with glioma.

The chain uses TRBV5-1 and TRBJ2-3, with 10 bases identical to TRBD2. The length of the CDR3 is 16 residues. CDR1 and CDR2 (germline): SGHRS, YFSETQ. V lost 5 bases and J lost 6; bases outside the gene matches: 12. CDR3 nucleotide sequence: TGCGCCAGCAGATCACCGGGACTAGCGAAGGGGGATACGCAGTATTTT. As protein: CASRSPGLAKGDTQYF.

The chain joins TRBV15 to TRBJ2-3, with D perhaps TRBD2 (6 bases). Germline lookup yields CDR1 LNHNV and CDR2 YYDKDF (reference sequence). The CDR3 runs to 15 residues. Deletions cut 0 bases from V and 3 bases from J, with 10 bases between. The CDR3 protein is CATSRDSSGTDTQYF. The CDR3 DNA reads TGTGCCACCAGCAGAGATAGTAGCGGTACAGATACGCAGTATTTT.

V is TRBV19 and J is TRBJ2-3; D not resolved. Germline V gene data show CDR1 as LNHDA and CDR2 as SQIVND (reference sequence). The V end was cut by 5 bases, the J end by 10 bases, with 16 bases between. This CDR3 contains 13 residues. The CDR3 sequence: CASSLYSRSPQYF. The CDR3 DNA is TGTGCCAGTAGTTTATACAGCCGATCCCCGCAGTATTTT.

The chain has TRBV21-1 and TRBJ2-5; TRBD2 was called by the table and not checked on the DNA. TRBV21-1 is reported as a pseudogene. CDR3 length: 16 residues. Written as DNA, the CDR3 is TGTGCCAGCAGCACTACCGGGACTAGCGAGGAAGAGACCCAGTACTTC. Its protein is CASSTTGTSEEETQYF.

The genes are TRBV9 and TRBJ1-4; D ambiguous. Trimming removed 0 bases from V and 8 bases from J, with 11 bases in between. CDR3 size: 14 residues. The germline gives CDR1 SGDLS, CDR2 YYNGEE. The CDR3 protein is CASSVGGRGEKLFF. Written as DNA, the CDR3 is TGTGCCAGCAGCGTAGGAGGGAGAGGAGAAAAACTGTTTTTT.

The V call is TRBV7-8, the J call TRBJ2-3; no clear D. This CDR3 contains 14 residues. Trimming removed 5 bases from V and 1 base from J, with 10 bases in between. Per germline, CDR1 SGHVS and CDR2 FQNEAQ. The CDR3: CASSQTLGTDTQYF. The CDR3 DNA reads as TGTGCCAGCAGCCAGACATTAGGCACAGATACGCAGTATTTT.

This sequence joins TRBV6-1 and TRBJ2-1; 12 bases line up with TRBD1. V shed 5 bases and J 7 bases; nucleotides not matched to a gene: 6. The CDR3 runs to 15 residues. The germline V gene encodes CDR1 MNHNS and CDR2 SASEGT. The CDR3 sequence is CASSLGQGAWNEQFF. CDR3 sequence (DNA): TGTGCCAGCAGTTTGGGACAGGGGGCTTGGAATGAGCAGTTCTTC.

This clone counts as medium-sized. The J gene is TRBJ1-1, the V gene TRBV13; 7 positions agree with TRBD1. Germline values: CDR1 PRHDT, CDR2 FYEKMQ (reference sequence). Trimming took 3 bases from V and 5 from J; bases not matched to a gene: 6. The CDR3 has 14 residues. CDR3 sequence (DNA): TGTGCCAGCAGCTTTGGCAGGGGGAGAACTGAAGCTTTCTTT. It yields the protein CASSFGRGRTEAFF.

V and J are TRBV30 and TRBJ2-1; D assignment may be TRBD1 or TRBD2 (5 bases each). The CDR3 is 16 residues long. CDR1 is GTSNPN and CDR2 is SVGIG in the germline V gene (reference sequence). With 2 bases removed from V and 0 bases from J, the gap between germline ends came to 14 bases. CDR3: CAWSQTSGRSYNEQFF. CDR3 in DNA: TGTGCCTGGAGTCAGACTTCGGGGCGCTCCTACAATGAGCAGTTCTTC.

With respect to this clone: Other DNA sequences in the sample encode the same CDR3. CDR3 sequence (DNA): TGTGCCAGCAGTGACTCGGCGGGCTCCTACAATGAGCAGTTCTTC. The encoded protein is CASSDSAGSYNEQFF. The chain links TRBV6-4 to TRBJ2-1, with D perhaps TRBD2 (5 bases). The ends were cut back, 0 bases at V and 0 bases at J, with 6 bases in the middle. This CDR3 comprises 15 residues. Germline values: CDR1 MRHNA, CDR2 SNTAGT.

The chain links TRBV7-4 to TRBJ1-3, with D possibly TRBD1 on 5 matching bases. The ends were cut back, 5 bases at V and 0 bases at J, with 17 bases in the middle. In germline, CDR1 is SGHVT, CDR2 SQSDAQ. This CDR3 has 17 amino acids. CDR3 protein: CASSPDIRASSGNTIYF. CDR3 nucleotides: TGTGCCAGCAGCCCGGACATACGGGCGAGCTCTGGAAACACCATATATTTT.

The gene calls are TRBV7-2 and TRBJ2-3; 7 nucleotides agree with TRBD2. The CDR3 is made up of 14 amino acids. CDR1 is SGHTA, CDR2 FQGNSA, per germline. The J segment lost 4 bases and the V segment lost 1 base, leaving 2 bases of the junction unmatched. The CDR3 loop is CASSLVLAADTQYF. In DNA, the CDR3 is TGTGCCAGCAGCTTAGTTCTAGCGGCAGATACGCAGTATTTT.

The chain employs TRBV10-2 and TRBJ1-1; D unclear. The CDR3 has 13 residues. In germline, CDR1 is WSHSY, CDR2 SAAADI. With 7 bases removed from V and 0 bases from J, the gap between germline ends came to 9 bases. CDR3 sequence: CASIAVMNTEAFF. The CDR3 DNA follows: TGCGCCAGCATTGCGGTCATGAACACTGAAGCTTTCTTT.